This T cell receptor (beta chain) was sequenced during a study of spatial heterogeneity in lung cancer. TCRdb re-called the 5' RACE reads with MiXCR, one entry per CDR3 protein. Of around 45,000 distinct CDR3 sequences detected, around 13% appear once; the ten largest clones hold around 56%. The CDR3 is made up of 15 amino acids. The germline CDR1 and CDR2 sequences are MGHRA and YSYEKL. Trimming took off 1 base at V and 0 bases at J, with 10 bases between the two ends. Specified time point: sample taken at primary tumor resection. Frozen PBMC, nontumor lung or tumor provided whole RNA, which was sequenced unsorted.

This TCR came from a male donor with early-stage non-small cell lung cancer. Sequences were derived from PBMCs, sampled at surgery. The chain combines TRBV4-1 with TRBJ2-7; D ambiguous. CDR3 DNA: TGCGCCAGCAGCCAAGGCGACGCAACCTCCTACGAGCAGTACTTC. Protein product: CASSQGDATSYEQYF.